Below, one T cell receptor beta chain is given with its context. Antigen: not known. PCR involved 60 Vbeta and 13 Jbeta primers. Sequencing used immunoSEQ multiplex PCR; TCRdb keeps in-frame clones, though not all of them. The table lists around 120,000 clones, approximately 80% of them singletons, with around 2% in the top ten. This sample is part of a study of cytomegalovirus exposure and HLA in healthy donors. Study details: Unique TCRs from HLA-typed donors, 85 million to 100 million of them, were held in an early data release.

Findings and caveats of the study: V- and J-gene trimming in TCR beta was tied to a missense DCLRE1C variant by an analysis performed later.

The CDR3 spans 17 residues. Germline CDR1 reads MNHEY; CDR2 reads SMNVEV (reference sequence). V lost 2 bases to trimming and J lost 4 bases, with 20 bases between them. Sequenced material: PBMCs. This sequence was found in a woman aged 40 to 55 in good health and CMV-seronegative. This chain joins TRBV27 and TRBJ1-2; D possibly corresponds to TRBD1 (6 bases). The CDR3 DNA follows: TGTGCCAGCAGTTTACGCCCTCGGACAGCTCTAACCTATGGCTACACCTTC. This translates into CASSLRPRTALTYGYTF.